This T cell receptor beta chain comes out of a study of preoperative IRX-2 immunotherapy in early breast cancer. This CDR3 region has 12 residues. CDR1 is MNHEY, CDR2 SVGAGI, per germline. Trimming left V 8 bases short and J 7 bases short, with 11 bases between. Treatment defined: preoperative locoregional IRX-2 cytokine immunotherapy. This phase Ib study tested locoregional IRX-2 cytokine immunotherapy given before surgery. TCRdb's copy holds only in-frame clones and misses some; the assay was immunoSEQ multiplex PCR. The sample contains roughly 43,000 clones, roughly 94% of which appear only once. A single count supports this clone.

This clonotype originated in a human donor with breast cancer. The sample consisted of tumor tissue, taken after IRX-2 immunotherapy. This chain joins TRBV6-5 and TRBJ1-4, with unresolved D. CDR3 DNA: TGTGCCAGCGCCGCCCGGAGTGAAAAACTGTTTTTT. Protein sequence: CASAARSEKLFF.